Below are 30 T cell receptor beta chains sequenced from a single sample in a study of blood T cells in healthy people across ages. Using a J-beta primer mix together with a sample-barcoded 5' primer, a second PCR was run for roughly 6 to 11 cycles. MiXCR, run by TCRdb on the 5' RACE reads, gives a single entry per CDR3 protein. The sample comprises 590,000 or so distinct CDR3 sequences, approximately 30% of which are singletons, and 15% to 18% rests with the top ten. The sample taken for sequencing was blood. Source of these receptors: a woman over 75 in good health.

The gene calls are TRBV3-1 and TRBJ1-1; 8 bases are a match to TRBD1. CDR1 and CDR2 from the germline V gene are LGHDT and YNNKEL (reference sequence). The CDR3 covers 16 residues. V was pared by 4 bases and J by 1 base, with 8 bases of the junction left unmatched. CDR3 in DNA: TGTGCCAGCAGCCTGTTCTCGACAGGGGAGAACACTGAAGCTTTCTTT. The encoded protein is CASSLFSTGENTEAFF.

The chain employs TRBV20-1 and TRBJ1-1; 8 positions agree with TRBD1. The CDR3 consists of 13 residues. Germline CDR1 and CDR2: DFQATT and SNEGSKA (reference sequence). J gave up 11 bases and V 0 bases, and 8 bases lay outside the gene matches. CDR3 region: CSARDTGGVAAFF. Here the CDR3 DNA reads TGCAGTGCTAGAGATACAGGGGGAGTGGCGGCTTTCTTT.

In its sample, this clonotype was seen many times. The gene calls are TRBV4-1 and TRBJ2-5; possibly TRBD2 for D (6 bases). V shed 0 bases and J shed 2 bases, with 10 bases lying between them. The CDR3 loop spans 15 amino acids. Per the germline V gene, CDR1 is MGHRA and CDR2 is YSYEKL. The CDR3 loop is CASSQEAGRQETQYF. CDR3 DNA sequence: TGCGCCAGCAGCCAAGAGGCGGGGCGTCAAGAGACCCAGTACTTC.

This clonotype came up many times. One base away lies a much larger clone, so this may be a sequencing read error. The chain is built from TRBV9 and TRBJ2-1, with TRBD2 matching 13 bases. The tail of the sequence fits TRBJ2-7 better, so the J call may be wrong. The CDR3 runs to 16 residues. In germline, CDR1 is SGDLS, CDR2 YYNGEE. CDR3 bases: TGTGCCAGCAGCCCAAAGGGACTAGCGGGGTACAATGAGCAGTACTTC. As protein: CASSPKGLAGYNEQYF.

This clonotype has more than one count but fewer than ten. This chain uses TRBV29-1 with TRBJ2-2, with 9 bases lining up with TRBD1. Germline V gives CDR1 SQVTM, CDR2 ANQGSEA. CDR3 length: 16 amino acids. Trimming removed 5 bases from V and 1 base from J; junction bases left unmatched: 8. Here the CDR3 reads CSVKDRGSLNTGELFF. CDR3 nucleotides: TGCAGCGTTAAGGACAGGGGAAGCCTGAACACCGGGGAGCTGTTTTTT.

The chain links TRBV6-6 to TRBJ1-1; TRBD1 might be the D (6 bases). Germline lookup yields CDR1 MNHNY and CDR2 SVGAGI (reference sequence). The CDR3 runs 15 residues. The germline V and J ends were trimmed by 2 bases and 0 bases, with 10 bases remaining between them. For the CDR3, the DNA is TGTGCCAGCAGTTACCCTAGGGGGATGAACACTGAAGCTTTCTTT. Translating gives CASSYPRGMNTEAFF.

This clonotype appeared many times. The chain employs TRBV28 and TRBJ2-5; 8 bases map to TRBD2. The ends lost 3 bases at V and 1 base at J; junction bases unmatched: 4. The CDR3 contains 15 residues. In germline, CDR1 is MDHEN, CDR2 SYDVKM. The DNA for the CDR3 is TGTGCCAGCAGTTTCCTAGGACTAGCCCAAGAGACCCAGTACTTC. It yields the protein CASSFLGLAQETQYF.

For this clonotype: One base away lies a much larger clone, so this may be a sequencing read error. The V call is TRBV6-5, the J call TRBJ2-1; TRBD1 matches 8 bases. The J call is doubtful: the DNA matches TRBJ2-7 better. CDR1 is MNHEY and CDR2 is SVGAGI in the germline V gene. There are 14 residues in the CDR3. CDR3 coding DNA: TGTGCCAGCAGGATTGGACAGGGCTACAATGAGCAGTACTTC. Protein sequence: CASRIGQGYNEQYF.

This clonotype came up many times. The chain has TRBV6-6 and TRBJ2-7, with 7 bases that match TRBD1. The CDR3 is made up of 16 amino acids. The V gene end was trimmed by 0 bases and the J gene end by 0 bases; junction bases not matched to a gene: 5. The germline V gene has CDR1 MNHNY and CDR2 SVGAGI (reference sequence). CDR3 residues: CASSYSPGQPSYEQYF. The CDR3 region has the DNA TGTGCCAGCAGTTACTCCCCGGGACAGCCCTCCTACGAGCAGTACTTC.

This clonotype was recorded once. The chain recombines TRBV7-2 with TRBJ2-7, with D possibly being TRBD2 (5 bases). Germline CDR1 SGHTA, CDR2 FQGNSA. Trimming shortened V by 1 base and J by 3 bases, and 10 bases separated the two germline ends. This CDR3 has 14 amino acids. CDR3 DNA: TGTGCCAGCAGCTTAGGTGTCGGGATCTACGAGCAGTACTTC. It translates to CASSLGVGIYEQYF.

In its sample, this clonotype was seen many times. CDR3 sequence (DNA): TGTGCCAGCAGAACTGACAGTGGGGCAGAGACCCAGTACTTC. Translated, it gives CASRTDSGAETQYF. The chain couples TRBV2 to TRBJ2-5; tentative D call: TRBD1 (5 bases). The CDR3 contains 14 residues. The V and J ends lost 6 bases and 4 bases respectively, with 15 bases between them. Germline values: CDR1 SNHLY, CDR2 FYNNEI.

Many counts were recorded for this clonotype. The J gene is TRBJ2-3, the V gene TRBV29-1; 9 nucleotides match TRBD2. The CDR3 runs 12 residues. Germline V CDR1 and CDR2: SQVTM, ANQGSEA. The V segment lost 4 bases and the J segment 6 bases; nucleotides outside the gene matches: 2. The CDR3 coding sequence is TGCAGCGTTGGACTAGCGGCGGATACGCAGTATTTT. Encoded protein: CSVGLAADTQYF.

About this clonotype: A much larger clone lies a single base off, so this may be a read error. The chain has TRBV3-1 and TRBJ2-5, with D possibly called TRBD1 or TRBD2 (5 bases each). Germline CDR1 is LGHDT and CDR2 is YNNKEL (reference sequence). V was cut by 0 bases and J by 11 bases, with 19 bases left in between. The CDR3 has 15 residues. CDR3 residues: CASSQDPAGSNEQYF. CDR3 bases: TGTGCCAGCAGCCAAGATCCGGCAGGGAGTAATGAGCAGTACTTC.

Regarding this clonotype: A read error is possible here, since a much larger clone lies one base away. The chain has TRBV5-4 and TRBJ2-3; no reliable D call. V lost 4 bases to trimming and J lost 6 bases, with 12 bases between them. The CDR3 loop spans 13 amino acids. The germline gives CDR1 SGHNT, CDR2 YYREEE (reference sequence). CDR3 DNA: TGTGCCAGCAGCCCGGAATTGTGGGATACGCAGTATTTT. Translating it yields CASSPELWDTQYF.

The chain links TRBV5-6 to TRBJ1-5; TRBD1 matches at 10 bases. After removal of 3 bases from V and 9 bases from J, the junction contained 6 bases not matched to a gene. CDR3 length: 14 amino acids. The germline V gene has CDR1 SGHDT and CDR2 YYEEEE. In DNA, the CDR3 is TGTGCCAGCAGCTATGGGACAGGGGAACTGCCCCAGCATTTT. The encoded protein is CASSYGTGELPQHF. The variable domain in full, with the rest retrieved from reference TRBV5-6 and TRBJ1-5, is DAGVTQSPTHLIKTRGQQVTLRCSPKSGHDTVSWYQQALGQGPQFIFQYYEEEERQRGNFPDRFSGHQFPNYSSELNVNALLLGDSALYLCASSYGTGELPQHFGDGTRLSIL.

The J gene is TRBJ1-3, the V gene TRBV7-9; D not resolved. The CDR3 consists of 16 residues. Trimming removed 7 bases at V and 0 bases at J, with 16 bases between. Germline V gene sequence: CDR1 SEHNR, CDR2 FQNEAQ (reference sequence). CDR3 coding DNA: TGTGCCAGCACCCGAACAGAACACCGCTCTGGAAACACCATATATTTT. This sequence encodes CASTRTEHRSGNTIYF. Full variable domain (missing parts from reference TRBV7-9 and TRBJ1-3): DTGVSQNPRHKITKRGQNVTFRCDPISEHNRLYWYRQTLGQGPEFLTYFQNEAQLEKSRLLSDRFSAERPKGSFSTLEIQRTEQGDSAMYLCASTRTEHRSGNTIYFGEGSWLTVV.

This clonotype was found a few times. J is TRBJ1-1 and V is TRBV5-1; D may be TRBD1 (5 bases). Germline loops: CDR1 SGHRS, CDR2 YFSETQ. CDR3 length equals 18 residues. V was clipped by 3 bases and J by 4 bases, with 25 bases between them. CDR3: CASSSRLGRGPTGTEAFF. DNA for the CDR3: TGCGCCAGCAGCTCGAGGCTCGGACGGGGCCCAACGGGCACTGAAGCTTTCTTT.

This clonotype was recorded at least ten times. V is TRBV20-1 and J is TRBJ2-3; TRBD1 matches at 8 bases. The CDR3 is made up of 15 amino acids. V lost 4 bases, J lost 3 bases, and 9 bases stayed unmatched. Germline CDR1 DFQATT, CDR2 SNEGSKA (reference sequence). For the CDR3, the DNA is TGCAGTGCTACCTCCCAGGGGGCGCGGACAGATACGCAGTATTTT. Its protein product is CSATSQGARTDTQYF.

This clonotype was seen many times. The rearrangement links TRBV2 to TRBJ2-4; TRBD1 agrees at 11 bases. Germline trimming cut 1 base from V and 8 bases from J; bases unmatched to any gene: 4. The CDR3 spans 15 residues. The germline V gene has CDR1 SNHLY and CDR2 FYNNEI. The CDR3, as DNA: TGTGCCAGCAGTGAAGTTGGGACAGGGGGGGACATTCAGTACTTC. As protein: CASSEVGTGGDIQYF.

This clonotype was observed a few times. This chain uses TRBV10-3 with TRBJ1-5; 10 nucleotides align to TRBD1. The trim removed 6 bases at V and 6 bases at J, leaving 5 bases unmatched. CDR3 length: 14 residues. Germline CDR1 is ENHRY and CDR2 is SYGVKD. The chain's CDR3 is CAIREDRGGQPQHF. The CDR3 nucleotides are TGTGCCATCAGAGAGGACAGGGGGGGTCAGCCCCAGCATTTT.

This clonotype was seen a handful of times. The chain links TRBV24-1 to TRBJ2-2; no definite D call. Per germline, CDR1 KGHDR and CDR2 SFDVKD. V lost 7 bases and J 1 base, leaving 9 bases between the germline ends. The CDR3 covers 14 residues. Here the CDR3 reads CATSPRVNTGELFF. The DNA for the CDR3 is TGTGCCACCAGCCCAAGGGTGAACACCGGGGAGCTGTTTTTT.

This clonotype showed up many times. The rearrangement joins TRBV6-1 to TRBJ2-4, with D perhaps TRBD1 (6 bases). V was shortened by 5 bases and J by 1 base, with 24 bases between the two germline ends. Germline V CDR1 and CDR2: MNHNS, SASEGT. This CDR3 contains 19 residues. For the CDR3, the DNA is TGTGCCAGCAGTCGAAACCAGAAACAGGGCCATCGGGCCAAAAACATTCAGTACTTC. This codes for CASSRNQKQGHRAKNIQYF.

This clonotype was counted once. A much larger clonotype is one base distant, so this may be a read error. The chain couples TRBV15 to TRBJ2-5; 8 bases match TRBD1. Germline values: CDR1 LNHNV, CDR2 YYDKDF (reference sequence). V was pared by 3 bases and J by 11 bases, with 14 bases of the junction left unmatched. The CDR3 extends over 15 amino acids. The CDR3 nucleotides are TGTGCCACCAGCAGTGGGCGACAGGGGATCGGTGAGCAGTACTTC. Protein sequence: CATSSGRQGIGEQYF.

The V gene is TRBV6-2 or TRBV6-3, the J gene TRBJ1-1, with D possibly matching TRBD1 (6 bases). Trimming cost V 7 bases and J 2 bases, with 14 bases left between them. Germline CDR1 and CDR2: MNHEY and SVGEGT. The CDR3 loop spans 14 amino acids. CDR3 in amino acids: CASISWTVNTEAFF. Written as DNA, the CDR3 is TGTGCCAGCATCTCATGGACAGTCAACACTGAAGCTTTCTTT.

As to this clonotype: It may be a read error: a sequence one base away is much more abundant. The CDR3 loop is CANSSVGLGQTQYF. The DNA of the CDR3 is TGTGCCAACAGCTCCGTGGGCCTTGGGCAGACCCAGTACTTC. The chain recombines TRBV7-6 with TRBJ2-5, with D uncertain. CDR1 SGHVS and CDR2 FNYEAQ come from the germline V gene. The CDR3 has 14 residues.

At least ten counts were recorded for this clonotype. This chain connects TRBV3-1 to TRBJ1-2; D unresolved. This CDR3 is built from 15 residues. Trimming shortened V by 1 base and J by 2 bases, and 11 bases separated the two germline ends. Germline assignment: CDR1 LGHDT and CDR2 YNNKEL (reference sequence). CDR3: CASSQGVGLNYGYTF. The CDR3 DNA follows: TGTGCCAGCAGCCAAGGAGTCGGACTCAACTATGGCTACACCTTC.

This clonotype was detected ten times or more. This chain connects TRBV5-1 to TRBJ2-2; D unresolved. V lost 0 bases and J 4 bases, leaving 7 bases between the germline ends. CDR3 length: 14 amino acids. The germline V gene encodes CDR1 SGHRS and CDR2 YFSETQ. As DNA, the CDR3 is TGCGCCAGCAGCTTGGGTGATGTCACCGGGGAGCTGTTTTTT. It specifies CASSLGDVTGELFF.

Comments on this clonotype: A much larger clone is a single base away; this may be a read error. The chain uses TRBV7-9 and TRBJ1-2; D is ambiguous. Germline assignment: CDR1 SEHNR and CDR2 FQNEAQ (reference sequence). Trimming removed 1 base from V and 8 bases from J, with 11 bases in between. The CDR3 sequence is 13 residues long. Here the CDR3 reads CASSLDERVGYTF. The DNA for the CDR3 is TGTGCCAGCAGCTTAGATGAGAGGGTCGGCTACACCTTC.

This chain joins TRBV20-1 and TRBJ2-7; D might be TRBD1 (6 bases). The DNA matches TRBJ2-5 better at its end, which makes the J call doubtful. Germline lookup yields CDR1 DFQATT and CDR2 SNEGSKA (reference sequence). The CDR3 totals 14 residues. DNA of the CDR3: TGCAGTGCTAGAGTTGTGCAGGGGAGAGAGACCCAGTACTTC. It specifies CSARVVQGRETQYF.

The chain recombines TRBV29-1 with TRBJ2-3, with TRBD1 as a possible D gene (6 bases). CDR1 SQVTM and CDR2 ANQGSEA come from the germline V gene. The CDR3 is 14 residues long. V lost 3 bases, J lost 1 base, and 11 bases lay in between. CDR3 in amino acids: CSVDGTPRTDTQYF. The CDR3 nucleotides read TGCAGCGTTGATGGGACACCACGCACAGATACGCAGTATTTT.